The 8 T cell receptor beta chains presented below share a single source sample, sequenced in a study of cytomegalovirus exposure and HLA in healthy donors (dated by TCRdb to 2016 to 2017). The library was produced with the immunoSEQ multiplex PCR assay. A mixture of 60 forward primers for TCR Vbeta segments and 13 reverse primers for TCR Jbeta segments was used in the multiplex PCR. TCRdb took over this immuneACCESS table, retaining in-frame rearrangements with V and J assigned. Such tables are incomplete; in checked studies, under half of the missing clones stem from an unresolved V gene, and the remainder is unexplained. The table for this sample lists approximately 150,000 clones; roughly 80% of them were counted only once. Approximately 7% of the sample is held by the ten biggest clonotypes. Sequencing was carried out using PBMCs. These receptor sequences come from a woman between 25 and 40 years old in good health and CMV-seropositive.

The chain couples TRBV6-1 to TRBJ1-3, with 9 bases that match TRBD1. Germline loops: CDR1 MNHNS, CDR2 SASEGT. J lost 8 bases, V lost 7 bases, and 9 bases had no gene match. CDR3 length: 14 residues. In DNA form, the CDR3 reads TGTGCCAGCACCTCCCGGGACAGGGCAGACACCATATATTTT. Amino acid sequence: CASTSRDRADTIYF.

This chain uses TRBV5-6 with TRBJ2-1; D perhaps matches TRBD2 (5 bases). This CDR3 is 12 amino acids long. Germline V CDR1 and CDR2: SGHDT, YYEEEE. V was trimmed by 7 bases and J by 9 bases, leaving 14 bases between them. CDR3 nucleotide sequence: TGTGCCAGCTCCGAGGGTAGAGGTGAGCAGTTCTTC. Its translation is CASSEGRGEQFF.

The V gene is TRBV2, the J gene TRBJ2-3; D call uncertain. Germline V gives CDR1 SNHLY, CDR2 FYNNEI. Trimming left V 6 bases short and J 2 bases short, with 15 bases between. This CDR3 has 15 residues. CDR3 nucleotides: TGTGCCAGCAGCCCGACTGGATTCCACACAGATACGCAGTATTTT. Protein: CASSPTGFHTDTQYF.

This sequence joins TRBV7-2 and TRBJ2-1, with TRBD1 matching 10 bases. Germline trimming cut 2 bases from V and 8 bases from J; bases unmatched to any gene: 6. CDR1 and CDR2 (germline): SGHTA, FQGNSA. This CDR3 contains 15 residues. DNA of the CDR3: TGTGCCAGCAGCTTAAGGGGACAGGGGACCCATGAGCAGTTCTTC. Residues: CASSLRGQGTHEQFF.

The V gene is TRBV7-3, the J gene TRBJ2-1; D unclear. The V end lost 4 bases, the J end lost 5 bases, and 6 bases lay between the germline ends. CDR3 length: 12 amino acids. Germline values: CDR1 SGHTA, CDR2 FQGTGA. CDR3 region: CASSSVDNEQFF. Written as DNA, the CDR3 is TGTGCCAGCAGCTCCGTAGACAATGAGCAGTTCTTC. The full variable domain, rest sourced from reference TRBV7-3 and TRBJ2-1, is GAGVSQTPSNKVTEKGKYVELRCDPISGHTALYWYRQSLGQGPEFLIYFQGTGAADDSGLPNDRFFAVRPEGSVSTLKIQRTERGDSAVYLCASSSVDNEQFFGPGTRLTVL.

The rearrangement uses TRBV6-4 and TRBJ2-2; 12 bases align to TRBD2. V shed 4 bases, J shed 5 bases, and the junction held 11 bases outside the gene matches. Germline V lookup: CDR1 MRHNA, CDR2 SNTAGT. This CDR3 comprises 18 residues. The CDR3 sequence is CASSVELAGGPGTGELFF. The CDR3 nucleotides are TGTGCCAGCAGTGTGGAACTAGCGGGGGGCCCAGGGACCGGGGAGCTGTTTTTT.

This clone has more than one count but fewer than ten. V is TRBV30 and J is TRBJ1-2; 7 bases fit TRBD1. Germline V gene data show CDR1 as GTSNPN and CDR2 as SVGIG (reference sequence). This CDR3 is 14 amino acids long. J was trimmed by 2 bases and V by 5 bases; bases with no gene match: 8. The CDR3 nucleotides are TGTGCCTGGTCGGAGGGGGCGGGGAACTATGGCTACACCTTC. Its translation: CAWSEGAGNYGYTF.

This clone was counted a few times. This chain joins TRBV2 and TRBJ2-7; 8 bases agree with TRBD1. Germline values: CDR1 SNHLY, CDR2 FYNNEI. This CDR3 is 13 amino acids long. Trimming cost V 6 bases and J 3 bases; bases outside gene matches: 4. The CDR3 sequence: CASREQGDYEQYF. CDR3 DNA sequence: TGTGCCAGCAGGGAACAGGGGGACTACGAGCAGTACTTC.